Below are 32 T cell receptor beta chains sequenced from a single sample in a study of response to subunit inactivated influenza vaccine. Each CDR3 protein gets one entry after TCRdb re-called the RT-PCR reads with MiXCR. Among approximately 700,000 distinct CDR3 sequences listed, roughly 14% were seen once. Sequences were derived from PBMCs from blood, sampled 14 to 15 days before vaccination. The origin of the receptors is a man aged 45-60 years who received an inactivated influenza vaccine.

This clonotype came up a few times. The chain combines TRBV28 with TRBJ2-7; 8 positions match TRBD1. V lost 5 bases and J lost 2; bases outside the gene matches: 11. Germline CDR1 reads MDHEN; CDR2 reads SYDVKM. The CDR3 is 16 residues long. The CDR3 region is CASSIRTGIIAYEQYF. The CDR3 nucleotides read TGTGCCAGCAGTATTCGGACAGGGATCATCGCCTACGAGCAGTACTTC.

The rearrangement links TRBV5-1 to TRBJ1-2; the D gene is possibly TRBD1 (6 bases). Germline V CDR1 and CDR2: SGHRS, YFSETQ. V was shortened by 4 bases and J by 3 bases, with 10 bases between the two germline ends. The CDR3 has 13 residues. The DNA for the CDR3 is TGCGCCAGCAGCACGGGACATGACTATGGCTACACCTTC. Its translation: CASSTGHDYGYTF.

This clonotype has more than one count but fewer than ten. The CDR3: CASSATSGETDTQYF. The CDR3 DNA sequence: TGTGCCAGCAGCGCGACTAGCGGGGAAACAGATACGCAGTATTTT. The chain couples TRBV9 to TRBJ2-3; 11 bases are a match to TRBD2. The germline CDR1 and CDR2 sequences are SGDLS and YYNGEE. This CDR3 has 15 residues. Trimming at V came to 3 bases and at J to 3 bases, leaving 3 bases not matched to a gene.

This clonotype was picked up many times. J is TRBJ1-2 and V is TRBV7-2, with 9 bases that match TRBD1. This CDR3 is 14 amino acids long. J was trimmed by 5 bases and V by 2 bases; bases with no gene match: 3. Germline CDR1 SGHTA, CDR2 FQGNSA. CDR3 sequence: CASSLLQGAYGYTF. DNA of the CDR3: TGTGCCAGCAGCTTACTACAGGGGGCTTATGGCTACACCTTC.

This clonotype has a handful of counts. The J gene is TRBJ2-7, the V gene TRBV2, with 11 bases that match TRBD2. Trimming cost V 7 bases and J 5 bases; bases outside gene matches: 4. CDR3 length: 13 residues. Germline CDR1 reads SNHLY; CDR2 reads FYNNEI. DNA for the CDR3: TGTGCCAGCAAGGGACTAGCGGCCGACGAGCAGTACTTC. Encoded protein: CASKGLAADEQYF. Complete variable domain (other parts from reference TRBV2 and TRBJ2-7): EPEVTQTPSHQVTQMGQEVILRCVPISNHLYFYWYRQILGQKVEFLVSFYNNEISEKSEIFDDQFSVERPDGSNFTLKIRSTKLEDSAMYFCASKGLAADEQYFGPGTRLTVT.

This clonotype was seen more than once but under ten times. The gene calls are TRBV7-9 and TRBJ2-2; 10 bases agree with TRBD1. CDR3 length equals 15 residues. CDR1 is SEHNR and CDR2 is FQNEAQ in the germline V gene (reference sequence). V was clipped by 5 bases and J by 4 bases; unmatched bases: 4. The CDR3 sequence is CASSRQGARTGELFF. The CDR3 DNA is TGTGCCAGCAGCAGACAGGGGGCGCGCACCGGGGAGCTGTTTTTT.

There are a few counts of this clonotype. This sequence joins TRBV20-1 and TRBJ2-5; a possible D gene is TRBD1 (5 bases). CDR1 and CDR2 from the germline V gene are DFQATT and SNEGSKA (reference sequence). V was shortened by 3 bases and J by 2 bases, with 10 bases between the two germline ends. The CDR3 length is 13 residues. The chain's CDR3 is CSARGPMQETQYF. The CDR3 bases are TGCAGTGCTAGGGGGCCAATGCAAGAGACCCAGTACTTC.

V usage is TRBV27 and J usage is TRBJ2-1, with TRBD2 matching 9 bases. J was trimmed by 6 bases and V by 5 bases; bases with no gene match: 11. The CDR3 sequence is 16 residues long. Per germline, CDR1 MNHEY and CDR2 SMNVEV (reference sequence). The CDR3 DNA reads TGTGCCAGCAGTCTTCAAGGCCTAGCGGGAAGCAATGAGCAGTTCTTC. This translates into CASSLQGLAGSNEQFF.

The chain combines TRBV20-1 with TRBJ2-2; 11 bases align to TRBD2. The CDR3 extends over 16 amino acids. The junction had 7 bases not matched to a gene; V was cut back by 3 bases and J by 4 bases. The V gene's germline CDR1 is DFQATT and CDR2 SNEGSKA (reference sequence). The CDR3 is CSASYSGGAITGELFF. The CDR3 coding sequence is TGCAGTGCTAGTTATAGCGGGGGGGCCATCACCGGGGAGCTGTTTTTT.

This clonotype was found a few times. V is TRBV10-3 and J is TRBJ1-5; D gene uncertain. Between the trimmed V and J ends, which lost 2 bases and 0 bases, there was a span of 2 bases. Germline V gene lookup returns CDR1 ENHRY and CDR2 SYGVKD. This CDR3 contains 13 residues. CDR3 in DNA: TGTGCCATCAGTGAGAGTAGCAATCAGCCCCAGCATTTT. This codes for CAISESSNQPQHF.

The chain uses TRBV7-9 and TRBJ2-1; TRBD2 matches at 7 bases. The germline CDR1 and CDR2 sequences are SEHNR and FQNEAQ (reference sequence). Trimming took 4 bases from V and 8 from J; bases not matched to a gene: 2. The CDR3 consists of 12 residues. CDR3 sequence: CASSYGGDEQFF. DNA for the CDR3: TGTGCCAGCAGCTATGGGGGGGATGAGCAGTTCTTC.

This clonotype has more than one count but fewer than ten. The J gene is TRBJ1-1, the V gene TRBV19; no reliable D call. The V gene lost 7 bases and the J gene lost 6 bases, with 18 bases spanning the gap. CDR1 and CDR2 (germline): LNHDA, SQIVND (reference sequence). The length of the CDR3 is 14 residues. CDR3 in amino acids: CASIGEVGSAEAFF. The CDR3 nucleotides are TGTGCCAGTATCGGGGAGGTGGGCTCCGCTGAAGCTTTCTTT. Full variable domain (rest looked up from reference TRBV19 and TRBJ1-1): DGGITQSPKYLFRKEGQNVTLSCEQNLNHDAMYWYRQDPGQGLRLIYYSQIVNDFQKGDIAEGYSVSREKKESFPLTVTSAQKNPTAFYLCASIGEVGSAEAFFGQGTRLTVV.

As DNA, the CDR3 is TGCAGCGTCGTCCTTTTTACTAGCACAGATACGCAGTATTTT. Translation: CSVVLFTSTDTQYF. The rearrangement links TRBV29-1 to TRBJ2-3; D gene uncertain. The CDR3 runs 14 residues. CDR1 is SQVTM and CDR2 is ANQGSEA in the germline V gene. Trimming took off 6 bases at V and 0 bases at J, with 13 bases between the two ends.

This clonotype was found a few times. The chain links TRBV5-1 to TRBJ2-5; D tentatively fits TRBD1 or TRBD2 (6 bases each). V gave up 4 bases and J gave up 7 bases, with 20 bases separating them. Looked up from germline, CDR1 is SGHRS and CDR2 is YFSETQ. This CDR3 has 15 amino acids. The CDR3 DNA reads TGCGCCAGCAGCGGAGGGAGAGACAGGCCCGGGACCCAGTACTTC. It translates to CASSGGRDRPGTQYF.

J is TRBJ1-2 and V is TRBV4-2; D not certain. V was cut by 0 bases and J by 4 bases, with 12 bases left in between. This CDR3 has 15 amino acids. CDR1 and CDR2 (germline): LGHNA, YNFKEQ. Written as DNA, the CDR3 is TGTGCCAGCAGCCAAGAAACTGCAACTACCTATGGCTACACCTTC. Translated, it gives CASSQETATTYGYTF.

The sample holds a few counts of this clonotype. The V call is TRBV30, the J call TRBJ1-2; D unresolved. Deletions cut 2 bases from V and 0 bases from J, with 13 bases between. Germline CDR1 and CDR2: GTSNPN and SVGIG (reference sequence). CDR3 length equals 15 residues. CDR3 DNA sequence: TGTGCCTGGAGTAGGGCCCCTTATTCTAACTATGGCTACACCTTC. It codes for CAWSRAPYSNYGYTF.

The chain joins TRBV5-1 to TRBJ2-1; TRBD2 agrees at 7 bases. Germline V gene lookup returns CDR1 SGHRS and CDR2 YFSETQ. The CDR3 totals 16 residues. V trimming: 1 base; J trimming: 6 bases; junction bases outside the gene matches: 10. CDR3 DNA: TGCGCCAGCAGCTTGTTCGCTAGCGGTGGACCCAATGAGCAGTTCTTC. Its protein is CASSLFASGGPNEQFF.

This chain connects TRBV6-1 to TRBJ2-4, with a possible D match to TRBD1 (7 bases). Germline V gives CDR1 MNHNS, CDR2 SASEGT. The CDR3 spans 16 residues. V was trimmed by 6 bases and J by 0 bases, leaving 15 bases between them. The CDR3 coding sequence is TGTGCCAGCAGGGTTCGACAGGGACTAGCCAAAAACATTCAGTACTTC. Its protein is CASRVRQGLAKNIQYF.

This clonotype was observed a handful of times. V usage is TRBV11-2 and J usage is TRBJ1-6, with TRBD1 as a possible D gene (5 bases). Germline V gene sequence: CDR1 SGHAT, CDR2 FQNNGV. V lost 5 bases and J lost 10, with 12 bases in between. The CDR3 is 13 amino acids. The CDR3 protein is CASSPVQASPLHF. The CDR3 nucleotides read TGTGCCAGCAGCCCCGTACAGGCGTCACCCCTCCACTTT.

Only a few counts were recorded for this clonotype. The chain couples TRBV12-3 or TRBV12-4 to TRBJ2-5, with a weak D call TRBD2 (5 bases). V was cut by 7 bases and J by 3 bases, with 12 bases left in between. The CDR3 extends over 13 amino acids. The CDR3 DNA is TGTGCCAGCATGATATCGGGGAAAGAGACCCAGTACTTC. Translating it yields CASMISGKETQYF.

The sample holds a few counts of this clonotype. The V gene is TRBV4-3, the J gene TRBJ2-3; D is undetermined. There are 15 residues in the CDR3. Germline V gene sequence: CDR1 LGHNA, CDR2 YSLEER. V lost 5 bases and J lost 0, with 12 bases in between. In DNA, the CDR3 is TGCGCCAGCAGCGCCTGGGGATCTAGCACAGATACGCAGTATTTT. Its translation is CASSAWGSSTDTQYF.

This clonotype was recorded a few times. This sequence joins TRBV12-3 or TRBV12-4 and TRBJ1-2; D not resolved. V lost 6 bases and J lost 4, with 21 bases in between. This CDR3 comprises 16 residues. CDR3 in DNA: TGTGCCAGCAGCCCGTCGCAGTGGCGCATGACCTATGGCTACACCTTC. Translation gives CASSPSQWRMTYGYTF.

The rearrangement uses TRBV7-2 and TRBJ2-7; TRBD2 matches 11 bases. The CDR3 is 16 residues long. The junction had 8 bases not matched to a gene; V was cut back by 5 bases and J by 2 bases. Germline V lookup: CDR1 SGHTA, CDR2 FQGNSA. Written as DNA, the CDR3 is TGTGCCAGCAGCCCCGGGACTAGCGGACGAACCTACGAGCAGTACTTC. Protein product: CASSPGTSGRTYEQYF.

A few counts support this clonotype. The chain links TRBV27 to TRBJ2-3, with D unclear. CDR1 is MNHEY and CDR2 is SMNVEV in the germline V gene (reference sequence). The V end lost 2 bases, the J end lost 1 base, and 16 bases lay between the germline ends. The length of the CDR3 is 17 residues. The DNA of the CDR3 is TGTGCCAGCAGTTTAAAGACCGCGAGGACGGGCACAGATACGCAGTATTTT. Its translation is CASSLKTARTGTDTQYF.

V is TRBV20-1 and J is TRBJ2-3; D may correspond to TRBD1 or TRBD2 (6 bases each). V lost 3 bases and J lost 0, with 13 bases in between. The germline V gene has CDR1 DFQATT and CDR2 SNEGSKA (reference sequence). CDR3 length equals 15 residues. CDR3 nucleotides: TGCAGTGCTAGGGGGGGCTCAGCAAGCACAGATACGCAGTATTTT. Translation gives CSARGGSASTDTQYF.

This clonotype was detected a few times. This sequence joins TRBV6-5 and TRBJ1-2, with D unresolved. Germline lookup yields CDR1 MNHEY and CDR2 SVGAGI. V shed 4 bases and J shed 2 bases, with 14 bases lying between them. CDR3 length equals 15 residues. CDR3 sequence (DNA): TGTGCCAGCAGTTTTTCAGGAGTATCAAACTATGGCTACACCTTC. It codes for CASSFSGVSNYGYTF.

This chain links TRBV10-3 with TRBJ1-2, with TRBD1 as a possible D gene (5 bases). V was cut by 3 bases and J by 2 bases, with 13 bases left in between. Germline V gene data show CDR1 as ENHRY and CDR2 as SYGVKD. This CDR3 is built from 15 residues. The CDR3, as DNA: TGTGCCATCAGTGATCAGAAGGACAAGAACTATGGCTACACCTTC. Protein: CAISDQKDKNYGYTF.

J is TRBJ2-7 and V is TRBV3-1; maybe TRBD1 (7 bases). This CDR3 comprises 12 residues. Trimming shortened V by 8 bases and J by 5 bases, and 13 bases separated the two germline ends. Looked up from germline, CDR1 is LGHDT and CDR2 is YNNKEL (reference sequence). CDR3: CASSRGADEQYF. In DNA form, the CDR3 reads TGTGCCAGCTCCAGGGGGGCGGACGAGCAGTACTTC.

This clonotype has only a few counts. This chain connects TRBV29-1 to TRBJ2-7; possible D gene TRBD1, 6 bases. CDR3 length: 13 amino acids. V was clipped by 7 bases and J by 0 bases, with 13 bases between them. Germline V gene data show CDR1 as SQVTM and CDR2 as ANQGSEA. The CDR3 spells CSGQGTNSYEQYF. CDR3 nucleotides: TGCAGCGGGCAGGGGACCAACTCCTACGAGCAGTACTTC.

This sequence joins TRBV20-1 and TRBJ2-7; a weak D match, TRBD2 (7 bases). The V gene's germline CDR1 is DFQATT and CDR2 SNEGSKA (reference sequence). The CDR3 extends over 13 amino acids. The CDR3 spells CSLEGGPIDEQYF. The CDR3, as DNA: TGCAGCTTGGAGGGGGGGCCCATAGACGAGCAGTACTTC.

In its sample, this clonotype was seen many times. This chain joins TRBV4-3 and TRBJ2-3; possibly TRBD1 for D (6 bases). CDR1 is LGHNA, CDR2 YSLEER, per germline. CDR3 length equals 16 residues. Trimming left V 0 bases short and J 3 bases short, with 13 bases between. This chain's CDR3 is CASSQEGASFTDTQYF. The CDR3 region has the DNA TGCGCCAGCAGCCAAGAGGGGGCCAGCTTTACAGATACGCAGTATTTT.

A few counts support this clonotype. This sequence joins TRBV19 and TRBJ1-5, with TRBD1 identical over 8 bases. V shed 3 bases and J 4 bases; nucleotides not matched to a gene: 5. The CDR3 contains 15 residues. Germline lookup yields CDR1 LNHDA and CDR2 SQIVND (reference sequence). The CDR3 protein is CASSMGTGLNQPQHF. The CDR3, as DNA: TGTGCCAGTAGTATGGGGACAGGCCTGAATCAGCCCCAGCATTTT.